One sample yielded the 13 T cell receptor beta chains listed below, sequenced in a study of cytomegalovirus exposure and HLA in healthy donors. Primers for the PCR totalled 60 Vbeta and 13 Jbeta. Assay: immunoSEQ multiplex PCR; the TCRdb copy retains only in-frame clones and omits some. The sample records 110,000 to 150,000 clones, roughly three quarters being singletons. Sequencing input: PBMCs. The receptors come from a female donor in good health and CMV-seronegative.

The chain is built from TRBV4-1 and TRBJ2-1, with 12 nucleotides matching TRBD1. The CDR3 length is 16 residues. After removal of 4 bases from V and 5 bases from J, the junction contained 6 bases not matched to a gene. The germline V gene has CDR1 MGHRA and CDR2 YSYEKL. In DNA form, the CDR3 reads TGCGCCAGCAGCCGAACCGGGACAGGGGGCAACAATGAGCAGTTCTTC. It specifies CASSRTGTGGNNEQFF.

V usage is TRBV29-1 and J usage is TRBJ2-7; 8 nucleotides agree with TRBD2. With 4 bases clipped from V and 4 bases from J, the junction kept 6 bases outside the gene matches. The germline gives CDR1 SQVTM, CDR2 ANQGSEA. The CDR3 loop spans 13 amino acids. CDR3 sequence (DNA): TGCAGCGTTGTCGGGAGGGCCGGATACGAGCAGTACTTC. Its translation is CSVVGRAGYEQYF.

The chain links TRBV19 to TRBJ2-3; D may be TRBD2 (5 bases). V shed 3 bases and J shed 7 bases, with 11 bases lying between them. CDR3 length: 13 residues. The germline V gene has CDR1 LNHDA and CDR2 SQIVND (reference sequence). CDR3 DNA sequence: TGTGCCAGTAGTATCCCCGCCGGGAATACGCAGTATTTT. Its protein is CASSIPAGNTQYF.

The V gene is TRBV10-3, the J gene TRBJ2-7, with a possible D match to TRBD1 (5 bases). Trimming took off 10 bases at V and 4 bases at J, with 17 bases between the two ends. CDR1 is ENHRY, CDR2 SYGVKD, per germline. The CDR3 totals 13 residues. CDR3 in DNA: TGTGCCACTCAGACAGTTCTATCTTACGAGCAGTACTTC. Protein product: CATQTVLSYEQYF.

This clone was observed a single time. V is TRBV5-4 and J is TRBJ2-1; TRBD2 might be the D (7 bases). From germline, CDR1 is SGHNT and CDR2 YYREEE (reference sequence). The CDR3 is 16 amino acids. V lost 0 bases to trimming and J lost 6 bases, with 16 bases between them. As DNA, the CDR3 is TGTGCCAGCAGCTTGGAGGGGGGGGCTAAGTTCAATGAGCAGTTCTTC. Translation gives CASSLEGGAKFNEQFF.

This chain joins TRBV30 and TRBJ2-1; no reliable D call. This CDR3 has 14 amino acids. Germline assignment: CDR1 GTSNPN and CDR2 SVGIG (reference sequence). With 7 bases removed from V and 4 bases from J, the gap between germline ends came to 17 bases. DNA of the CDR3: TGTGCCTTACGACTCCTAAGCCTTTACAATGAGCAGTTCTTC. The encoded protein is CALRLLSLYNEQFF.

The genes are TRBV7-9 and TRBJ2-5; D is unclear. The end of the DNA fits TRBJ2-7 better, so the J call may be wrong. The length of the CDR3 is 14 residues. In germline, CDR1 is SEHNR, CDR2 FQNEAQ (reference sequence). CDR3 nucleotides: TGTGCCAGCAGCTTAGTAGCTAATTCCTACGAGCAGTACTTC. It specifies CASSLVANSYEQYF.

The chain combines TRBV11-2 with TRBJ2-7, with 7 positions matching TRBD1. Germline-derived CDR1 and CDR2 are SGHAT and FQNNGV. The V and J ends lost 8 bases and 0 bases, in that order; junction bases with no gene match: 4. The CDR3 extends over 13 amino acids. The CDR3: CASRQGHSYEQYF. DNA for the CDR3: TGTGCCAGCCGACAGGGTCACTCCTACGAGCAGTACTTC.

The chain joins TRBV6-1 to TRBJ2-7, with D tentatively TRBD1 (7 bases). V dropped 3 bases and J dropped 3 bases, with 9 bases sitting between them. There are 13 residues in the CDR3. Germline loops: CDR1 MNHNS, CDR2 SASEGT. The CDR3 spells CASSDQGGYEQYF. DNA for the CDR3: TGTGCCAGCAGTGACCAGGGGGGCTACGAGCAGTACTTC.

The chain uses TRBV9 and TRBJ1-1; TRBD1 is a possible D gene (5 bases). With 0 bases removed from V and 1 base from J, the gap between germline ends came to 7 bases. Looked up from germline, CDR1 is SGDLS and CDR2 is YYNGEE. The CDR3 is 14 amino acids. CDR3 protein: CASSVDQGNTEAFF. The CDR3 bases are TGTGCCAGCAGCGTAGATCAGGGGAACACTGAAGCTTTCTTT.

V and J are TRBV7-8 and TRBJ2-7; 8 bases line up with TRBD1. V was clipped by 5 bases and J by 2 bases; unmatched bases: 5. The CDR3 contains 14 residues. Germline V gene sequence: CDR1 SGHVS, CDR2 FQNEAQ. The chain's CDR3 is CASSLGQGTYEQYF. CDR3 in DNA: TGTGCCAGCAGCCTTGGACAGGGCACCTACGAGCAGTACTTC.

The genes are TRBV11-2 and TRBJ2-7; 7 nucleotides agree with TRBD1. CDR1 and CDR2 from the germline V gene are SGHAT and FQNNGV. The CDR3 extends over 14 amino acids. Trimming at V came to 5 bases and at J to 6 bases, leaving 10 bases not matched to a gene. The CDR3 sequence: CASSHRGQVREQYF. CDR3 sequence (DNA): TGTGCCAGCAGCCATCGTGGACAGGTTCGCGAGCAGTACTTC. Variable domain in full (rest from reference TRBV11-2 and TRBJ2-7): EAGVAQSPRYKIIEKRQSVAFWCNPISGHATLYWYQQILGQGPKLLIQFQNNGVVDDSQLPKDRFSAERLKGVDSTLKIQPAKLEDSAVYLCASSHRGQVREQYFGPGTRLTVT.

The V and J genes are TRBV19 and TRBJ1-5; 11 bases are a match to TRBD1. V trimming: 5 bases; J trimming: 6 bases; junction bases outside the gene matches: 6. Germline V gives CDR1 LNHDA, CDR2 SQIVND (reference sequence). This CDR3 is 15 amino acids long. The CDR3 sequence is CASSVGTGGGQPQHF. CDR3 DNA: TGTGCCAGTAGTGTCGGGACAGGGGGAGGTCAGCCCCAGCATTTT. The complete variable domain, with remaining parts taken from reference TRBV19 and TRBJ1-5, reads DGGITQSPKYLFRKEGQNVTLSCEQNLNHDAMYWYRQDPGQGLRLIYYSQIVNDFQKGDIAEGYSVSREKKESFPLTVTSAQKNPTAFYLCASSVGTGGGQPQHFGDGTRLSIL.